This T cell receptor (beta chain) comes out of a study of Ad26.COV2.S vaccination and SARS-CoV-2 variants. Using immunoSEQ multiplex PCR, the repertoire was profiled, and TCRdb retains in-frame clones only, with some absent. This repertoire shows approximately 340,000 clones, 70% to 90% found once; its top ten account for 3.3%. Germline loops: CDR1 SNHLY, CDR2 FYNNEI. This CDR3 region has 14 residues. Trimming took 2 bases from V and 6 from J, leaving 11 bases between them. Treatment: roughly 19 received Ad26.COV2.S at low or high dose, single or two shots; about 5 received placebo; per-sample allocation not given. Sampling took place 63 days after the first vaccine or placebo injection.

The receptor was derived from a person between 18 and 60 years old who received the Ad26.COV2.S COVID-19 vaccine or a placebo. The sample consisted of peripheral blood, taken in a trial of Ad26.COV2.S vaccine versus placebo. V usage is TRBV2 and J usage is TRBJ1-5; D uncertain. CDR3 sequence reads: CASSEWGKGQPQHF. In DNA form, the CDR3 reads TGTGCCAGCAGTGAATGGGGAAAGGGTCAGCCCCAGCATTTT.